This entry concerns a single TCR beta chain. The data were obtained in a study of blood T cells in healthy people across ages. This CDR3 comprises 13 residues. J lost 2 bases, V lost 10 bases, and 7 bases had no gene match. The use of a sample-barcoded 5' primer and a J-beta primer mix characterized a second PCR of roughly 7 to 11 cycles. TCRdb reprocessed the 5' RACE reads via MiXCR and lists one record per CDR3 protein. The sample has about 690,000 distinct CDR3 sequences, roughly two fifths seen once. The sequenced sample was blood. This clonotype originated in a man aged 80 or over in good health. This sequence joins TRBV12-3 or TRBV12-4 and TRBJ2-7; 8 bases fit TRBD2. CDR3 sequence (DNA): TGTGCCACCACCAAGCGGGGGACCTACGAGCAGTACTTC. Its protein is CATTKRGTYEQYF.